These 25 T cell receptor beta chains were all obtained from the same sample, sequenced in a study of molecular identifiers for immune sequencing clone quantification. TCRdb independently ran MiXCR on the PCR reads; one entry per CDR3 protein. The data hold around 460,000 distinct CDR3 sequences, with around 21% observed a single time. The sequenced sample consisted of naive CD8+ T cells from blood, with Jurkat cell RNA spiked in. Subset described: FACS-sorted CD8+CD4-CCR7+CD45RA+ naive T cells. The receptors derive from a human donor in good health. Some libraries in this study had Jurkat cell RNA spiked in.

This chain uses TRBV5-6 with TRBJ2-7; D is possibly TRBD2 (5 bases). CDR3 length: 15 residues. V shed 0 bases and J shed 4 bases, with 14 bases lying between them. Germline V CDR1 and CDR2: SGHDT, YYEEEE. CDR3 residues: CASSLEAGLAYEQYF. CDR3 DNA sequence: TGTGCCAGCAGCTTGGAGGCGGGTTTAGCGTACGAGCAGTACTTC. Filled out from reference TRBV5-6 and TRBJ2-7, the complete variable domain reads DAGVTQSPTHLIKTRGQQVTLRCSPKSGHDTVSWYQQALGQGPQFIFQYYEEEERQRGNFPDRFSGHQFPNYSSELNVNALLLGDSALYLCASSLEAGLAYEQYFGPGTRLTVT.

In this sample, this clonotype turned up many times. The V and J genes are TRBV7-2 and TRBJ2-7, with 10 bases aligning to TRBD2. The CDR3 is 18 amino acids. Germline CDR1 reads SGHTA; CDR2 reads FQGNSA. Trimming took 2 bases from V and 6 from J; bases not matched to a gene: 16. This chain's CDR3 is CASSLKILAGEGAGEQYF. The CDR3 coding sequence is TGTGCCAGCAGCTTAAAAATCCTAGCGGGGGAAGGCGCTGGCGAGCAGTACTTC.

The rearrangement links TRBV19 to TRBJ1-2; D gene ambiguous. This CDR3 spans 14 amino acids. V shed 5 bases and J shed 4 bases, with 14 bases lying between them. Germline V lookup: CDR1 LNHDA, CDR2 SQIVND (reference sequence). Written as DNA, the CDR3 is TGTGCCAGTAGTCTGTACCCCGTTTCCTATGGCTACACCTTC. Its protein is CASSLYPVSYGYTF.

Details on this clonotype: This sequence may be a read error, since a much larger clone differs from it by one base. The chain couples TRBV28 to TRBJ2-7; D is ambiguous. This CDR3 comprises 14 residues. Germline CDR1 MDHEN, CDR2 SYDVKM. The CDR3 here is CASSLSGQAYERYF. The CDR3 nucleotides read TGTGCCAGCAGTTTGTCGGGTCAGGCCTACGAGCGGTACTTC.

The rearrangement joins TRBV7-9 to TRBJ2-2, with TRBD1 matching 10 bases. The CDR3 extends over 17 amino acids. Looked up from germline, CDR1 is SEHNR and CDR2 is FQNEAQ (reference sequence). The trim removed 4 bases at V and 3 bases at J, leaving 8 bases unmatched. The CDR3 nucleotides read TGTGCCAGCAGCTCAAGAATAGGACAGGGGGACACCGGGGAGCTGTTTTTT. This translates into CASSSRIGQGDTGELFF.

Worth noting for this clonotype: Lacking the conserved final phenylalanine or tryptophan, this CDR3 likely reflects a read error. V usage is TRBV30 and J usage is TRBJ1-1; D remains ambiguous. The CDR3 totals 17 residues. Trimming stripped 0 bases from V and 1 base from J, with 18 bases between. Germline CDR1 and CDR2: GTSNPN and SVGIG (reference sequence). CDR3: CAWSVNSREFQNTEAFS. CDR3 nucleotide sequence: TGTGCCTGGAGTGTAAATTCGAGGGAATTCCAGAACACTGAAGCTTTCTCT.

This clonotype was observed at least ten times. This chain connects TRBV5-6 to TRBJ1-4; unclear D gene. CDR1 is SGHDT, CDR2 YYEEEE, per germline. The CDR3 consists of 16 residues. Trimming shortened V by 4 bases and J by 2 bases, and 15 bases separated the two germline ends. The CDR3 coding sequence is TGTGCCAGCAGCCCCTGGGTGGCGAGGACTAATGAAAAACTGTTTTTT. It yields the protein CASSPWVARTNEKLFF.

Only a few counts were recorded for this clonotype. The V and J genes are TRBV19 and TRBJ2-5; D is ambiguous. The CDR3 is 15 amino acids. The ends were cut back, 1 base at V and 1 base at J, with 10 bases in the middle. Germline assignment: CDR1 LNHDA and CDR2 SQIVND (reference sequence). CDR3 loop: CASSIVPGSQETQYF. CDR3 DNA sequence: TGTGCCAGTAGTATAGTTCCGGGCTCCCAAGAGACCCAGTACTTC.

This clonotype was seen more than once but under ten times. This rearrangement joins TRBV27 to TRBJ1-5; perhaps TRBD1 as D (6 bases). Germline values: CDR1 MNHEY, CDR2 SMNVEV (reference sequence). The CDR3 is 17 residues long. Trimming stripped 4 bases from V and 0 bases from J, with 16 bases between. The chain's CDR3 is CASSSHWTESSNQPQHF. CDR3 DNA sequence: TGTGCCAGCAGTTCCCACTGGACAGAATCTAGCAATCAGCCCCAGCATTTT.

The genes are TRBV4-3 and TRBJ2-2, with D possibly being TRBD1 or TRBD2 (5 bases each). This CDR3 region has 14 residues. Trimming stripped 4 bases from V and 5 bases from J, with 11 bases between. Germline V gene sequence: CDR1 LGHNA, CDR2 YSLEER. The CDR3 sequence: CASSPGTLTGELFF. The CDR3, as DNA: TGCGCCAGCAGCCCCGGGACCTTAACCGGGGAGCTGTTTTTT.

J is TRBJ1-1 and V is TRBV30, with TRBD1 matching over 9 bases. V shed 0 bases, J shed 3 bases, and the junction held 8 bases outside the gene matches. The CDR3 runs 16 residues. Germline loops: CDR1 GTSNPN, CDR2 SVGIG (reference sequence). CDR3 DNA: TGTGCCTGGAGTGTCCCGGACAGGGGCTCGGACACTGAAGCTTTCTTT. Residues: CAWSVPDRGSDTEAFF.

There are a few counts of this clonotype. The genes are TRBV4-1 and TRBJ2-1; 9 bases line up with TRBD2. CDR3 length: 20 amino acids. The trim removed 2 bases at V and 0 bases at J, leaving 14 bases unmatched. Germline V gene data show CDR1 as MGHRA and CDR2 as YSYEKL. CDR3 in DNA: TGCGCCAGCAGCCAAAGTGGATCCAGCGGGGGGCTTAGCTCCTACAATGAGCAGTTCTTC. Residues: CASSQSGSSGGLSSYNEQFF.

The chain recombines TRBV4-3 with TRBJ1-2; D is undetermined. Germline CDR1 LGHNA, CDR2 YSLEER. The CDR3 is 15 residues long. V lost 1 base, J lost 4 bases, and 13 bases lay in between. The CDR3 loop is CASSQGRPGPYGYTF. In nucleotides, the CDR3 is TGCGCCAGCAGCCAAGGACGGCCCGGCCCCTATGGCTACACCTTC.

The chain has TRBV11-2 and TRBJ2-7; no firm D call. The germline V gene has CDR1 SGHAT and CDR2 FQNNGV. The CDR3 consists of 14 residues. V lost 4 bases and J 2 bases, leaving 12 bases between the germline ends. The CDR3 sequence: CASSSRAAPYEQYF. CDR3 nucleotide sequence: TGTGCCAGCAGCTCAAGGGCAGCCCCCTACGAGCAGTACTTC. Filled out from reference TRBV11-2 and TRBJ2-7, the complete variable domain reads EAGVAQSPRYKIIEKRQSVAFWCNPISGHATLYWYQQILGQGPKLLIQFQNNGVVDDSQLPKDRFSAERLKGVDSTLKIQPAKLEDSAVYLCASSSRAAPYEQYFGPGTRLTVT.

The CDR3 nucleotides read TGCAGTGCTAGCCACCTAGCGGGGGGGAGCTCCTACAATGAGCAGTTCTTC. Translation: CSASHLAGGSSYNEQFF. V and J are TRBV20-1 and TRBJ2-1; TRBD2 matches at 12 bases. Germline CDR1 reads DFQATT; CDR2 reads SNEGSKA (reference sequence). The CDR3 spans 17 residues. V gave up 3 bases and J gave up 0 bases; unmatched junction bases: 6.

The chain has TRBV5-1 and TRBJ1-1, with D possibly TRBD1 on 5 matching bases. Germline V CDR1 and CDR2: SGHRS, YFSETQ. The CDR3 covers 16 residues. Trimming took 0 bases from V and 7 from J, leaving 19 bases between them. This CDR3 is CASSLGMGGVGVEAFF. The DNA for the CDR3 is TGCGCCAGCAGCTTGGGGATGGGAGGGGTAGGGGTTGAAGCTTTCTTT.

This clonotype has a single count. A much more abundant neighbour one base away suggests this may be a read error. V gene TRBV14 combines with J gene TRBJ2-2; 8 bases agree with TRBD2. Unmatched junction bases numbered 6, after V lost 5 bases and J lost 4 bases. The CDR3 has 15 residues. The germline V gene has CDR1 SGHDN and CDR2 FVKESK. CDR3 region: CASSTGTRVTGELFF. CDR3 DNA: TGTGCCAGCAGCACCGGGACTAGAGTCACCGGGGAGCTGTTTTTT.

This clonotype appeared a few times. The CDR3: CASSSGQGLAYEQYF. CDR3 nucleotide sequence: TGTGCCAGCAGTTCCGGACAGGGCTTAGCGTACGAGCAGTACTTC. The chain uses TRBV9 and TRBJ2-7, with TRBD1 matching over 8 bases. The trim removed 5 bases at V and 4 bases at J, leaving 11 bases unmatched. There are 15 residues in the CDR3. Per germline, CDR1 SGDLS and CDR2 YYNGEE.

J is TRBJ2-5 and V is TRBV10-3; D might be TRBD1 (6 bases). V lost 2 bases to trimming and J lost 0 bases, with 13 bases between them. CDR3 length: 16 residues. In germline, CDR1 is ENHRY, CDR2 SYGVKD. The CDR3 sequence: CAISEGAGVDQETQYF. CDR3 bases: TGTGCCATCAGTGAGGGAGCAGGGGTGGACCAAGAGACCCAGTACTTC.

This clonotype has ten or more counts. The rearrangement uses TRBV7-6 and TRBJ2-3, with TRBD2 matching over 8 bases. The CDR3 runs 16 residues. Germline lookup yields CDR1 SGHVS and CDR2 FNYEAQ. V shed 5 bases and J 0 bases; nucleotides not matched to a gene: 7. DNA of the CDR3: TGTGCCAGCAGCCTTCTAGCGGGCCCTAGCACAGATACGCAGTATTTT. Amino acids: CASSLLAGPSTDTQYF.

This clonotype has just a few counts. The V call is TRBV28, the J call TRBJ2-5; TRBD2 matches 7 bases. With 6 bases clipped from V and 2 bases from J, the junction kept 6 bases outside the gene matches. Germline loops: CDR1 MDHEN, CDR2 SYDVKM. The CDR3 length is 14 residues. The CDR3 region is CASSRDYRQETQYF. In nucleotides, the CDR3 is TGTGCCAGCAGCCGGGACTACAGACAAGAGACCCAGTACTTC.

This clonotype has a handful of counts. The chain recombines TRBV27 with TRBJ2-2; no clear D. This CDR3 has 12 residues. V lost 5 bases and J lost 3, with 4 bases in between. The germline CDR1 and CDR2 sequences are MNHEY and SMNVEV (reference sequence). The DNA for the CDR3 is TGTGCCAGCAGTATACACACCGGGGAGCTGTTTTTT. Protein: CASSIHTGELFF.

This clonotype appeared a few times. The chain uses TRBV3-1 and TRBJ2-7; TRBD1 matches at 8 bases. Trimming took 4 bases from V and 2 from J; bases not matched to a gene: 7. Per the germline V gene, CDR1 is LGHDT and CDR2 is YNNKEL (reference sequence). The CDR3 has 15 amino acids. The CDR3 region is CASSPPDRGAYEQYF. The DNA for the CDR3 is TGTGCCAGCAGCCCCCCCGACAGGGGCGCCTACGAGCAGTACTTC.

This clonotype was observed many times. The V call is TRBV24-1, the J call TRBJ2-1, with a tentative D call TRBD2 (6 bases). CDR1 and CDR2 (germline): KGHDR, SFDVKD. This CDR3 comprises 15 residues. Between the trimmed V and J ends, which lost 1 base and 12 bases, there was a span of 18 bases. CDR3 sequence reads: CATSDLSRGTLGQFF. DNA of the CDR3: TGTGCCACCAGTGATTTAAGTCGGGGGACTCTCGGGCAGTTCTTC.

CDR3 loop: CASSRIDRSYEQYF. The CDR3 nucleotides read TGTGCCAGCAGTCGTATCGACAGATCCTACGAGCAGTACTTC. The gene calls are TRBV28 and TRBJ2-7; tentative D call: TRBD1 (5 bases). The CDR3 is 14 residues long. In germline, CDR1 is MDHEN, CDR2 SYDVKM. Trimming took 5 bases from V and 1 from J, leaving 12 bases between them.